A single sample gave rise to the 25 T cell receptor beta chains below, sequenced in a study of T cells in Graves' hyperthyroidism and ophthalmopathy. The TCR beta CDR3 regions underwent amplification using RNA transcripts as the source. The TCR CDR3 first-round RT-PCR relied on the HTBI primer set. TCRdb called the multiplex PCR reads again in MiXCR, with one record for every CDR3 protein. The data hold about 610,000 distinct CDR3 sequences, with roughly 50% observed a single time. The specimen sequenced was peripheral blood or thyroid tissue (not recorded which). These receptors were obtained from a woman between 18 and 29 years old with Graves' hyperthyroidism.

The V and J genes are TRBV5-3 and TRBJ1-2; 9 bases align to TRBD1. TRBV5-3 carries the ORF label, with uncertain function. The CDR3 has 15 residues. V trimming: 8 bases; J trimming: 6 bases; junction bases outside the gene matches: 14. CDR3 sequence: CASVPGQGYSHGYTF. The CDR3 DNA is TGTGCCAGCGTACCGGGACAGGGTTATTCGCATGGCTACACCTTC.

Ten or more counts support this clonotype. The chain couples TRBV6-2 or TRBV6-3 to TRBJ1-1; D not certain. Per the germline V gene, CDR1 is MNHEY and CDR2 is SVGEGT. The CDR3 consists of 13 residues. V was cut by 5 bases and J by 1 base, with 8 bases left in between. The chain's CDR3 is CASSKDWNTEAFF. CDR3 DNA: TGTGCCAGCAGTAAGGACTGGAACACTGAAGCTTTCTTT.

The chain carries TRBV12-3 or TRBV12-4 and TRBJ1-2, with 9 nucleotides matching TRBD1. J gave up 12 bases and V 1 base, and 0 bases lay outside the gene matches. This CDR3 contains 11 residues. CDR3 protein: CASSLGTGDTF. The CDR3 nucleotides are TGTGCCAGCAGTTTAGGGACAGGGGACACCTTC.

V usage is TRBV7-8 and J usage is TRBJ1-6, with a possible D match to TRBD1 (6 bases). From germline, CDR1 is SGHVS and CDR2 FQNEAQ. CDR3 length: 14 amino acids. V was trimmed by 5 bases and J by 5 bases, leaving 10 bases between them. CDR3 amino acids: CASSTDRNNSPLHF. CDR3 DNA sequence: TGTGCCAGCAGCACGGACAGAAATAATTCACCCCTCCACTTT.

This clonotype was found many times. V is TRBV20-1 and J is TRBJ1-5; D might be TRBD1 (5 bases). The CDR3 spans 13 residues. Germline CDR1 reads DFQATT; CDR2 reads SNEGSKA (reference sequence). Trimming took off 2 bases at V and 3 bases at J, with 8 bases between the two ends. Here the CDR3 reads CSARSRDNQPQHF. CDR3 DNA: TGCAGTGCTAGATCCAGGGACAATCAGCCCCAGCATTTT.

This clonotype came up once. This chain links TRBV4-2 with TRBJ2-3; no definite D call. The CDR3 is 14 amino acids. The V gene lost 0 bases and the J gene lost 0 bases, with 4 bases spanning the gap. CDR1 and CDR2 from the germline V gene are LGHNA and YNFKEQ. CDR3 bases: TGTGCCAGCAGCCAAGATCGGAGCACAGATACGCAGTATTTT. Amino acid sequence: CASSQDRSTDTQYF.

J is TRBJ2-2 and V is TRBV9, with TRBD1 identical over 7 bases. V gave up 0 bases and J gave up 8 bases; unmatched junction bases: 4. In germline, CDR1 is SGDLS, CDR2 YYNGEE. This CDR3 comprises 14 residues. CDR3 protein: CASSVAYRGGELFF. DNA of the CDR3: TGTGCCAGCAGCGTAGCTTACAGGGGAGGGGAGCTGTTTTTT.

At least ten counts were recorded for this clonotype. This chain's CDR3 is CASSELAGGYYEQYF. The CDR3 DNA follows: TGTGCCAGCAGTGAACTAGCGGGAGGGTACTACGAGCAGTACTTC. The chain joins TRBV6-1 to TRBJ2-7, with 12 positions matching TRBD2. Looked up from germline, CDR1 is MNHNS and CDR2 is SASEGT. The CDR3 is made up of 15 amino acids. V lost 2 bases and J lost 3; bases outside the gene matches: 2.

This clonotype was seen at least ten times. The chain carries TRBV3-1 and TRBJ1-6; D possibly corresponds to TRBD1 (6 bases). V was cut by 4 bases and J by 10 bases, with 11 bases left in between. The CDR3 runs 13 residues. Germline loops: CDR1 LGHDT, CDR2 YNNKEL (reference sequence). The CDR3 coding sequence is TGTGCCAGCAGCCCCACAGGGATCTCACCCCTCCACTTT. Residues: CASSPTGISPLHF. Using reference TRBV3-1 and TRBJ1-6 for the parts outside the CDR3, the full variable domain is DTAVSQTPKYLVTQMGNDKSIKCEQNLGHDTMYWYKQDSKKFLKIMFSYNNKELIINETVPNRFSPKSPDKAHLNLHINSLELGDSAVYFCASSPTGISPLHFGNGTRLTVT.

This sequence joins TRBV5-8 and TRBJ2-5; 9 nucleotides agree with TRBD2. Germline CDR1 and CDR2: SGHTS and YDEGEE. V shed 7 bases, J shed 0 bases, and the junction held 16 bases outside the gene matches. The CDR3 runs to 18 residues. The CDR3 spells CASSPPLAGLGDQETQYF. As DNA, the CDR3 is TGTGCCAGCTCACCACCACTAGCGGGTCTGGGGGACCAAGAGACCCAGTACTTC.

The chain uses TRBV20-1 and TRBJ2-7; 10 bases are a match to TRBD1. Per germline, CDR1 DFQATT and CDR2 SNEGSKA (reference sequence). With 5 bases clipped from V and 3 bases from J, the junction kept 4 bases outside the gene matches. The CDR3 is 13 residues long. CDR3 residues: CSADGQGGYEQYF. The CDR3 DNA reads TGCAGTGCTGACGGACAGGGGGGCTACGAGCAGTACTTC.

This rearrangement joins TRBV20-1 to TRBJ2-7, with TRBD1 as a possible D gene (5 bases). CDR3 length: 14 residues. V was shortened by 4 bases and J by 2 bases, with 15 bases between the two germline ends. Germline V gives CDR1 DFQATT, CDR2 SNEGSKA (reference sequence). This CDR3 is CSATDSSTPYEQYF. The CDR3, as DNA: TGCAGTGCTACAGACAGTTCGACCCCCTACGAGCAGTACTTC.

A few counts support this clonotype. The chain joins TRBV3-1 to TRBJ1-1; D unclear. The CDR3 spans 13 residues. Deletions cut 1 base from V and 3 bases from J, with 6 bases between. From germline, CDR1 is LGHDT and CDR2 YNNKEL (reference sequence). This chain's CDR3 is CASSQAGDTEAFF. The DNA for the CDR3 is TGTGCCAGCAGCCAAGCTGGGGACACTGAAGCTTTCTTT. The whole variable domain, filled in from reference TRBV3-1 and TRBJ1-1, reads DTAVSQTPKYLVTQMGNDKSIKCEQNLGHDTMYWYKQDSKKFLKIMFSYNNKELIINETVPNRFSPKSPDKAHLNLHINSLELGDSAVYFCASSQAGDTEAFFGQGTRLTVV.

This clonotype was found many times. In nucleotides, the CDR3 is TGTGCCAGCAGCCAGGGCCCTTTTCAGCCCCAGCATTTT. It codes for CASSQGPFQPQHF. The V call is TRBV5-4, the J call TRBJ1-5; D is perhaps TRBD1 (5 bases). Germline CDR1 SGHNT, CDR2 YYREEE (reference sequence). V was shortened by 4 bases and J by 6 bases, with 11 bases between the two germline ends. The CDR3 is made up of 13 amino acids.

The genes are TRBV29-1 and TRBJ2-6; TRBD1 is a possible D gene (6 bases). The CDR3 is 14 amino acids. V lost 6 bases to trimming and J lost 0 bases, with 9 bases between them. Germline V gives CDR1 SQVTM, CDR2 ANQGSEA. In DNA form, the CDR3 reads TGCAGCGTGGGACACAGCTCTGGGGCCAACGTCCTGACTTTC. This translates into CSVGHSSGANVLTF. The full variable domain, with the rest looked up from reference TRBV29-1 and TRBJ2-6, is SAVISQKPSRDICQRGTSLTIQCQVDSQVTMMFWYRQQPGQSLTLIATANQGSEATYESGFVIDKFPISRPNLTFSTLTVSNMSPEDSSIYLCSVGHSSGANVLTFGAGSRLTVL.

This clonotype was picked up many times. The chain joins TRBV2 to TRBJ1-6; 8 positions match TRBD1. Unmatched junction bases numbered 12, after V lost 7 bases and J lost 10 bases. CDR1 is SNHLY and CDR2 is FYNNEI in the germline V gene. The length of the CDR3 is 15 residues. This CDR3 is CASTESRTGWSPLHF. The DNA for the CDR3 is TGTGCCAGCACCGAATCCAGGACAGGGTGGTCACCCCTCCACTTT.

This clonotype was observed many times. The chain uses TRBV7-6 and TRBJ1-1, with D tentatively TRBD1 (5 bases). V lost 1 base to trimming and J lost 5 bases, with 8 bases between them. Germline CDR1 and CDR2: SGHVS and FNYEAQ. The CDR3 spans 13 residues. Here the CDR3 reads CASSLVWGTEAFF. The DNA for the CDR3 is TGTGCCAGCAGCTTAGTTTGGGGGACTGAAGCTTTCTTT.

V usage is TRBV30 and J usage is TRBJ2-2, with a weak D call TRBD2 (5 bases). Trimming cost V 0 bases and J 6 bases, with 8 bases left between them. CDR1 and CDR2 (germline): GTSNPN, SVGIG (reference sequence). CDR3 length equals 13 residues. The CDR3 nucleotides read TGTGCCTGGAGTGTAGGAGGATCCGGGGAGCTGTTTTTT. It translates to CAWSVGGSGELFF.

This clonotype was observed at least ten times. The chain is built from TRBV24-1 and TRBJ1-2, with D unclear. V lost 4 bases and J lost 5, with 10 bases in between. The length of the CDR3 is 13 residues. The germline gives CDR1 KGHDR, CDR2 SFDVKD. The CDR3 sequence: CATSEGSYYGYTF. CDR3 DNA sequence: TGTGCCACCAGTGAGGGCAGCTATTATGGCTACACCTTC.

The table lists this clonotype with a few counts. This rearrangement joins TRBV4-3 to TRBJ2-5, with TRBD2 as a possible D gene (6 bases). There are 16 residues in the CDR3. Trimming shortened V by 0 bases and J by 5 bases, and 16 bases separated the two germline ends. CDR1 and CDR2 (germline): LGHNA, YSLEER. The CDR3 loop is CASSQESGSPRETQYF. The CDR3 DNA reads TGCGCCAGCAGCCAAGAATCCGGGAGCCCCCGGGAGACCCAGTACTTC.

This clonotype has ten or more counts. V and J are TRBV4-3 and TRBJ2-5, with 11 bases aligning to TRBD2. Germline CDR1 and CDR2: LGHNA and YSLEER. The CDR3 contains 16 residues. The junction had 4 bases not matched to a gene; V was cut back by 3 bases and J by 1 base. The DNA of the CDR3 is TGCGCCAGCAGCCAGGGGACTAGCGGATCCCAAGAGACCCAGTACTTC. This codes for CASSQGTSGSQETQYF.

Regarding this clonotype: A read error may be the cause here, since a much bigger clone is one base away. The gene calls are TRBV9 and TRBJ2-2; no definite D call. The germline CDR1 and CDR2 sequences are SGDLS and YYNGEE. This CDR3 has 12 residues. Trimming pared 0 bases from V and 6 bases from J, leaving 3 bases between. CDR3 sequence: CASSVDAGELFF. In DNA, the CDR3 is TGTGCCAGCAGCGTAGACGCCGGGGAGCTGTTTTTT.

This clonotype showed up many times. The chain combines TRBV7-8 with TRBJ1-4; D might be TRBD1 (6 bases). V was pared by 0 bases and J by 3 bases, with 17 bases between. Germline assignment: CDR1 SGHVS and CDR2 FQNEAQ. CDR3 length: 18 residues. The CDR3 DNA reads TGTGCCAGCAGCTTAGCGACAGGCTATCGAAGTGCTAATGAAAAACTGTTTTTT. This gives the protein CASSLATGYRSANEKLFF.

About this clonotype: The junction does not match germline at one end; this may be a read error. The chain uses TRBV5-1 and TRBJ2-2; D possibly corresponds to TRBD2 (5 bases). Per the germline V gene, CDR1 is SGHRS and CDR2 is YFSETQ. This CDR3 is 15 amino acids long. CDR3 amino acids: CASRVRTAGTGELIF. The CDR3 nucleotides read TGCGCCAGCAGGGTTCGGACGGCGGGCACCGGGGAGCTGATTTTT.

This clonotype has at least ten counts. The chain joins TRBV6-5 to TRBJ1-1; D not certain. This CDR3 spans 13 amino acids. Germline CDR1 is MNHEY and CDR2 is SVGAGI. V shed 3 bases and J shed 3 bases, with 8 bases lying between them. The CDR3, as DNA: TGTGCCAGCAGTTATGCCCTCCACACTGAAGCTTTCTTT. Translated: CASSYALHTEAFF.